A single sample is the source of the 19 T cell receptor beta chains below, sequenced in a study of cytomegalovirus exposure and HLA in healthy donors. PCR involved 60 Vbeta and 13 Jbeta primers. Sequenced by immunoSEQ multiplex PCR; TCRdb stores in-frame clones only, minus some. The table includes 150,000 to 250,000 clones, approximately 80% detected once. Sequencing was done on a sample of PBMCs. All receptors derive from a boy younger than 10 in good health and CMV-seronegative.

The chain recombines TRBV5-1 with TRBJ2-3; D uncertain. CDR3 length: 13 amino acids. CDR1 and CDR2 (germline): SGHRS, YFSETQ. The V gene lost 1 base and the J gene lost 0 bases, with 3 bases spanning the gap. The CDR3 coding sequence is TGCGCCAGCAGCTTGACTAGCACAGATACGCAGTATTTT. Translated, it gives CASSLTSTDTQYF.

In its sample, this clone was seen a few times. This sequence joins TRBV4-3 and TRBJ2-1, with TRBD2 matching 7 bases. This CDR3 contains 17 residues. The V gene's germline CDR1 is LGHNA and CDR2 YSLEER. After removal of 4 bases from V and 7 bases from J, the junction contained 16 bases not matched to a gene. The CDR3 loop reads CASSPSAPGGGWNEQFF. The CDR3 coding sequence is TGCGCCAGCAGCCCCTCCGCGCCGGGGGGAGGTTGGAATGAGCAGTTCTTC.

The gene calls are TRBV2 and TRBJ2-2; D uncertain. This CDR3 spans 12 amino acids. Germline V lookup: CDR1 SNHLY, CDR2 FYNNEI. V was trimmed by 8 bases and J by 4 bases, leaving 8 bases between them. This chain's CDR3 is CASLPLTGELFF. In DNA form, the CDR3 reads TGTGCCAGCTTGCCACTCACCGGGGAGCTGTTTTTT.

J is TRBJ1-5 and V is TRBV4-3; TRBD1 matches 7 bases. The CDR3 has 17 amino acids. In germline, CDR1 is LGHNA, CDR2 YSLEER. With 1 base clipped from V and 5 bases from J, the junction kept 11 bases outside the gene matches. CDR3 region: CASSQALTGINDQPQHF. The DNA of the CDR3 is TGCGCCAGCAGCCAAGCTCTGACAGGGATAAACGATCAGCCCCAGCATTTT.

This clone showed up just a few times. The genes are TRBV4-1 and TRBJ2-1; 14 bases fit TRBD2. The CDR3 extends over 18 amino acids. Germline CDR1 reads MGHRA; CDR2 reads YSYEKL. Trimming cost V 2 bases and J 6 bases; bases outside gene matches: 9. The CDR3 region is CASSQIDLGLAGGNEQFF. DNA for the CDR3: TGCGCCAGCAGCCAAATTGATCTTGGACTAGCGGGGGGCAATGAGCAGTTCTTC.

The V gene is TRBV29-1, the J gene TRBJ2-1; D is perhaps TRBD2 (6 bases). Germline-derived CDR1 and CDR2 are SQVTM and ANQGSEA. This CDR3 spans 13 amino acids. The V end lost 5 bases, the J end lost 15 bases, and 23 bases lay between the germline ends. CDR3 residues: CSVLSGLTGRRFF. The CDR3 DNA sequence: TGCAGCGTTCTGAGCGGGCTGACGGGGAGGCGGTTCTTC.

The CDR3 loop is CAISESGEGYGYTF. The CDR3 DNA is TGTGCCATCAGTGAGTCTGGGGAGGGCTATGGCTACACCTTC. The gene calls are TRBV10-3 and TRBJ1-2; no definite D call. The CDR3 totals 14 residues. CDR1 ENHRY and CDR2 SYGVKD come from the germline V gene. V lost 0 bases to trimming and J lost 4 bases, with 9 bases between them.

As concerns this clone: Other DNA sequences within the sample encode an identical CDR3. The rearrangement links TRBV10-3 to TRBJ1-1; TRBD1 might be the D (6 bases). Per the germline V gene, CDR1 is ENHRY and CDR2 is SYGVKD. Trimming shortened V by 0 bases and J by 5 bases, and 7 bases separated the two germline ends. This CDR3 spans 13 amino acids. The CDR3 here is CAISESRGTEAFF. DNA of the CDR3: TGTGCCATCAGTGAGTCTAGGGGGACTGAAGCTTTCTTT.

The chain has TRBV6-5 and TRBJ1-6; D unclear. Trimming stripped 0 bases from V and 8 bases from J, with 11 bases between. The length of the CDR3 is 15 residues. The germline V gene encodes CDR1 MNHEY and CDR2 SVGAGI. This CDR3 is CASSYSTGRDSPLHF. In DNA form, the CDR3 reads TGTGCCAGCAGTTACTCCACGGGAAGGGATTCACCCCTCCACTTT.

The rearrangement uses TRBV16 and TRBJ1-2; TRBD1 matches 7 bases. CDR3 length: 13 amino acids. From germline, CDR1 is KGHSY and CDR2 FQNENV. Unmatched junction bases numbered 7, after V lost 6 bases and J lost 6 bases. This CDR3 is CASSRDRANGYTF. The CDR3 region has the DNA TGTGCCAGCAGTCGTGACAGGGCAAATGGCTACACCTTC.

The CDR3: CASSRTGISYEQYF. CDR3 nucleotide sequence: TGTGCCAGCAGCCGGACAGGTATCTCCTACGAGCAGTACTTC. The chain links TRBV27 to TRBJ2-7; 7 positions agree with TRBD1. V was pared by 6 bases and J by 0 bases, with 5 bases of the junction left unmatched. This CDR3 contains 14 residues. The V gene's germline CDR1 is MNHEY and CDR2 SMNVEV (reference sequence).

The rearrangement uses TRBV6-6 and TRBJ2-7; TRBD1 agrees at 10 bases. J lost 2 bases, V lost 5 bases, and 9 bases had no gene match. The CDR3 has 16 residues. Germline V gives CDR1 MNHNY, CDR2 SVGAGI (reference sequence). The chain's CDR3 is CASSLLSGQGAYEQYF. The CDR3 DNA reads TGTGCCAGCAGTCTTCTTTCCGGACAGGGGGCCTACGAGCAGTACTTC.

This chain links TRBV14 with TRBJ2-3, with no clear D. CDR1 and CDR2 from the germline V gene are SGHDN and FVKESK. The CDR3 loop spans 18 amino acids. V lost 0 bases and J 1 base, leaving 17 bases between the germline ends. As DNA, the CDR3 is TGTGCCAGCAGCCAAGATCCCTGGCAGACTCGAGGCACAGATACGCAGTATTTT. It specifies CASSQDPWQTRGTDTQYF.

There are a few counts of this clone. V usage is TRBV19 and J usage is TRBJ2-2; 8 positions match TRBD2. The CDR3 loop spans 12 amino acids. Looked up from germline, CDR1 is LNHDA and CDR2 is SQIVND (reference sequence). V shed 6 bases and J 7 bases; nucleotides not matched to a gene: 1. This CDR3 reads CASSRGGGELFF. DNA for the CDR3: TGTGCCAGTAGCCGGGGGGGCGGGGAGCTGTTTTTT.

The chain joins TRBV10-1 to TRBJ2-7; no firm D call. Deletions cut 7 bases from V and 2 bases from J, with 18 bases between. The CDR3 totals 15 residues. Per the germline V gene, CDR1 is WNHNN and CDR2 is SYGVQD (reference sequence). The CDR3 DNA follows: TGCGCCAGCACCGGTCCCACCCCCGGTACCTACGAGCAGTACTTC. Its translation: CASTGPTPGTYEQYF.

The chain joins TRBV7-8 to TRBJ1-4, with 7 positions matching TRBD1. V shed 1 base and J 6 bases; nucleotides not matched to a gene: 8. This CDR3 region has 16 residues. The germline V gene encodes CDR1 SGHVS and CDR2 FQNEAQ. CDR3 bases: TGTGCCAGCAGCTTAGAATGGTGGCAGGGGGATGAAAAACTGTTTTTT. Its translation is CASSLEWWQGDEKLFF.

The chain combines TRBV2 with TRBJ1-1; 11 nucleotides agree with TRBD1. Trimming removed 4 bases from V and 1 base from J; junction bases left unmatched: 5. Germline lookup yields CDR1 SNHLY and CDR2 FYNNEI. CDR3 size: 16 residues. CDR3 bases: TGTGCCAGCAGTGGGACAGGGGGCATAGGGAACACTGAAGCTTTCTTT. It is translated as CASSGTGGIGNTEAFF. Based on the CDR3 plus reference TRBV2 and TRBJ1-1, the full variable domain is EPEVTQTPSHQVTQMGQEVILRCVPISNHLYFYWYRQILGQKVEFLVSFYNNEISEKSEIFDDQFSVERPDGSNFTLKIRSTKLEDSAMYFCASSGTGGIGNTEAFFGQGTRLTVV.

The V gene is TRBV19, the J gene TRBJ2-5, with TRBD1 identical over 11 bases. The DNA end lines up better with TRBJ2-7; the J call may be wrong. Germline V gene sequence: CDR1 LNHDA, CDR2 SQIVND (reference sequence). CDR3 length: 14 residues. The CDR3 DNA follows: TGTGCCAGTACGACCGGGACAGGGGGCTACGAGCAGTACTTC. It specifies CASTTGTGGYEQYF.

The rearrangement joins TRBV7-9 to TRBJ2-7; perhaps TRBD1 as D (6 bases). Trimming took 5 bases from V and 0 from J, leaving 14 bases between them. CDR3 length: 15 amino acids. CDR1 and CDR2 from the germline V gene are SEHNR and FQNEAQ (reference sequence). This CDR3 reads CASSRRDKSSYEQYF. The DNA for the CDR3 is TGTGCCAGCAGCCGCCGGGACAAATCCTCCTACGAGCAGTACTTC.